Below, 25 T cell receptor beta chains from the same sample are listed, as sequenced in a study of T cells after yellow fever vaccination. TCRdb itself ran the 5' RACE reads through MiXCR, one entry per CDR3 protein. This table holds hundreds of thousands of distinct CDR3 sequences, over 8% found once. The sequencing here drew on PBMCs, taken on the day of the first yellow fever vaccination. These receptors all come from a man between 18 and 29 years old who received the YFV17D yellow fever vaccine.

The table lists this clonotype with many counts. The chain employs TRBV5-1 and TRBJ2-1; 9 nucleotides line up with TRBD1. This CDR3 has 14 residues. Germline V gives CDR1 SGHRS, CDR2 YFSETQ. V was pared by 8 bases and J by 5 bases, with 8 bases of the junction left unmatched. The DNA for the CDR3 is TGCGCCAGTCGGGGGACAGGGAACAACAATGAGCAGTTCTTC. It translates to CASRGTGNNNEQFF.

This chain links TRBV20-1 with TRBJ2-1, with 9 bases matching TRBD2. There are 14 residues in the CDR3. Looked up from germline, CDR1 is DFQATT and CDR2 is SNEGSKA (reference sequence). Trimming took 6 bases from V and 0 from J; bases not matched to a gene: 3. CDR3 loop: CSARLADSYNEQFF. The CDR3 DNA follows: TGCAGTGCCAGACTAGCGGACTCCTACAATGAGCAGTTCTTC.

Only a few counts were recorded for this clonotype. J is TRBJ2-7 and V is TRBV5-1; D might be TRBD1 or TRBD2, each matching 5 bases. Trimming took 0 bases from V and 4 from J, leaving 11 bases between them. The CDR3 totals 14 residues. The germline V gene encodes CDR1 SGHRS and CDR2 YFSETQ. This chain's CDR3 is CASSLAGGRYEQYF. The CDR3 bases are TGCGCCAGCAGCTTGGCTGGGGGAAGATACGAGCAGTACTTC.

The sample holds many counts of this clonotype. The J gene is TRBJ2-6, the V gene TRBV7-7; tentatively, D is TRBD1 or TRBD2 (5 bases each). CDR3 length equals 17 residues. The V gene's germline CDR1 is SSHAT and CDR2 FNYEAQ (reference sequence). Trimming took 2 bases from V and 0 from J, leaving 11 bases between them. Here the CDR3 reads CASSLLVGASGANVLTF. The CDR3 bases are TGTGCCAGCAGCTTACTGGTCGGGGCCTCTGGGGCCAACGTCCTGACTTTC.

The chain recombines TRBV7-8 with TRBJ2-2; 7 bases line up with TRBD1. Per the germline V gene, CDR1 is SGHVS and CDR2 is FQNEAQ. With V trimmed by 0 bases and J by 6 bases, 7 bases remained unmatched. The CDR3 extends over 16 amino acids. The CDR3 nucleotides are TGTGCCAGCAGCTTAGCAGGGGGCCCGTTCTCCGGGGAGCTGTTTTTT. It yields the protein CASSLAGGPFSGELFF.

In this sample, this clonotype turned up a few times. The V and J genes are TRBV20-1 and TRBJ2-1; D not resolved. V was pared by 6 bases and J by 9 bases, with 18 bases between. Germline V CDR1 and CDR2: DFQATT, SNEGSKA (reference sequence). CDR3 length equals 13 residues. CDR3 nucleotide sequence: TGCAGTGCCATATCCGGCGGTTGGGGTGAGCAGTTCTTC. Encoded protein: CSAISGGWGEQFF.

There are a few counts of this clonotype. The genes are TRBV7-6 and TRBJ2-3; D call uncertain. Trimming pared 4 bases from V and 6 bases from J, leaving 11 bases between. The germline CDR1 and CDR2 sequences are SGHVS and FNYEAQ. The CDR3 is made up of 13 amino acids. CDR3 amino acids: CASSSDPKDTQYF. CDR3 bases: TGTGCCAGCAGCTCCGATCCGAAGGATACGCAGTATTTT. Full variable domain (rest looked up from reference TRBV7-6 and TRBJ2-3): GAGVSQSPRYKVTKRGQDVALRCDPISGHVSLYWYRQALGQGPEFLTYFNYEAQQDKSGLPNDRFSAERPEGSISTLTIQRTEQRDSAMYRCASSSDPKDTQYFGPGTRLTVL.

This clonotype was seen a single time. The chain couples TRBV5-1 to TRBJ2-1, with D possibly TRBD1 on 6 matching bases. This CDR3 is built from 17 residues. CDR1 is SGHRS, CDR2 YFSETQ, per germline. V lost 2 bases and J lost 7, with 22 bases in between. Written as DNA, the CDR3 is TGCGCCAGCAGCTTCGAGCTACCCGGGACATGGGGAAATGAGCAGTTCTTC. This encodes CASSFELPGTWGNEQFF.

This clonotype was counted many times. The chain joins TRBV29-1 to TRBJ1-1; no clear D. The CDR3 extends over 12 amino acids. Deletions cut 5 bases from V and 0 bases from J, with 7 bases between. Germline-derived CDR1 and CDR2 are SQVTM and ANQGSEA. CDR3 coding DNA: TGCAGCGTTACAAGGATGAACACTGAAGCTTTCTTT. It encodes CSVTRMNTEAFF.

The chain employs TRBV5-1 and TRBJ2-7, with TRBD1 as a possible D gene (6 bases). The CDR3 contains 13 residues. Deletions cut 1 base from V and 1 base from J, with 6 bases between. Looked up from germline, CDR1 is SGHRS and CDR2 is YFSETQ. The CDR3 spells CASSLTGSYEQYV. CDR3 in DNA: TGCGCCAGCAGCTTGACAGGGTCCTACGAGCAGTACGTC.

This clonotype was found many times. The V call is TRBV30, the J call TRBJ2-7, with D maybe TRBD1 (6 bases). Germline V gene data show CDR1 as GTSNPN and CDR2 as SVGIG (reference sequence). The V gene lost 2 bases and the J gene lost 0 bases, with 8 bases spanning the gap. The length of the CDR3 is 13 residues. CDR3 sequence: CAWSRQDSYEQYF. The CDR3 DNA reads as TGTGCCTGGAGTCGACAGGACTCCTACGAGCAGTACTTC.

The gene calls are TRBV11-2 and TRBJ1-6; D not resolved. Trimming removed 4 bases from V and 9 bases from J, with 16 bases in between. The CDR3 runs to 15 residues. Per the germline V gene, CDR1 is SGHAT and CDR2 is FQNNGV. The CDR3 DNA reads as TGTGCCAGCAGCTCCCTCCCCGGCCGAGGTTCACCCCTCCACTTT. Protein sequence: CASSSLPGRGSPLHF.

This rearrangement joins TRBV7-2 to TRBJ2-3; D is ambiguous. Germline CDR1 SGHTA, CDR2 FQGNSA. The CDR3 is 12 residues long. Trimming pared 8 bases from V and 2 bases from J, leaving 8 bases between. In nucleotides, the CDR3 is TGTGCCAGCCTCGTGGCCACAGATACGCAGTATTTT. Translating it yields CASLVATDTQYF.

The sample holds a few counts of this clonotype. The V gene is TRBV12-3 or TRBV12-4, the J gene TRBJ2-3; tentative D call: TRBD2 (6 bases). The CDR3 is 15 amino acids. V shed 1 base and J shed 2 bases, with 10 bases lying between them. The CDR3 region is CASSLGAGNTDTQYF. CDR3 sequence (DNA): TGTGCCAGCAGTTTAGGGGCGGGGAACACAGATACGCAGTATTTT.

This clonotype was detected ten times or more. The chain's CDR3 is CANFTGSYEQYV. The CDR3 DNA reads TGTGCTAACTTCACAGGATCCTACGAGCAGTACGTC. The chain links TRBV7-7 to TRBJ2-7, with D possibly TRBD1 on 5 matching bases. CDR1 and CDR2 from the germline V gene are SSHAT and FNYEAQ (reference sequence). This CDR3 has 12 residues.

V gene TRBV6-2 or TRBV6-3 combines with J gene TRBJ1-5; 7 bases are a match to TRBD1. The CDR3 has 16 residues. V lost 2 bases to trimming and J lost 4 bases; unmatched junction nucleotides: 8. The V gene's germline CDR1 is MNHEY and CDR2 SVGEGT. CDR3 nucleotides: TGTGCCAGCAGTTACCTAGGTGACAGGGAAAATCAGCCCCAGCATTTT. Translating gives CASSYLGDRENQPQHF.

The rearrangement uses TRBV27 and TRBJ1-4, with 10 bases identical to TRBD1. The germline V gene encodes CDR1 MNHEY and CDR2 SMNVEV (reference sequence). Trimming cost V 5 bases and J 7 bases; bases outside gene matches: 10. CDR3 size: 16 residues. CDR3 loop: CASSRDRGRLGEKLFF. CDR3 bases: TGTGCCAGCAGTCGGGACAGGGGAAGGTTGGGTGAAAAACTGTTTTTT. The full variable domain, rest sourced from reference TRBV27 and TRBJ1-4, is EAQVTQNPRYLITVTGKKLTVTCSQNMNHEYMSWYRQDPGLGLRQIYYSMNVEVTDKGDVPEGYKVSRKEKRNFPLILESPSPNQTSLYFCASSRDRGRLGEKLFFGSGTQLSVL.

This clonotype came up once. The CDR3 sequence is CASSSTSGGTNEQFF. Here the CDR3 DNA reads TGTGCCAGCAGTTCAACTAGCGGAGGTACAAATGAGCAGTTCTTC. The chain is built from TRBV6-2 or TRBV6-3 and TRBJ2-1; 8 bases match TRBD2. This CDR3 is 15 amino acids long. Germline CDR1 MNHEY, CDR2 SVGEGT. With 4 bases clipped from V and 7 bases from J, the junction kept 9 bases outside the gene matches.

This chain connects TRBV5-1 to TRBJ2-1; no reliable D call. V dropped 3 bases and J dropped 7 bases, with 8 bases sitting between them. The germline V gene encodes CDR1 SGHRS and CDR2 YFSETQ. The CDR3 is made up of 12 amino acids. CDR3: CASSSLLNEQFF. The CDR3 DNA is TGCGCCAGCAGCTCCCTCCTGAATGAGCAGTTCTTC.

This clonotype was recorded many times. CDR3 amino acids: CASSFGTDTQYF. The CDR3 bases are TGTGCCAGCAGTTTCGGCACAGATACGCAGTATTTT. The chain combines TRBV7-2 with TRBJ2-3; D not certain. CDR1 SGHTA and CDR2 FQGNSA come from the germline V gene. The CDR3 covers 12 residues. Trimming left V 6 bases short and J 1 base short, with 5 bases between.

This clonotype was observed many times. The J gene is TRBJ1-2, the V gene TRBV27; tentatively, D is TRBD1 (5 bases). Germline-derived CDR1 and CDR2 are MNHEY and SMNVEV (reference sequence). Trimming shortened V by 7 bases and J by 1 base, and 19 bases separated the two germline ends. The CDR3 covers 16 residues. CDR3 in amino acids: CASTPSWGGGNYGYTF. CDR3 bases: TGTGCCAGCACCCCCTCTTGGGGGGGTGGTAACTATGGCTACACCTTC.

The V call is TRBV20-1, the J call TRBJ1-2; 9 positions match TRBD1. V lost 6 bases, J lost 5 bases, and 4 bases stayed unmatched. Germline lookup yields CDR1 DFQATT and CDR2 SNEGSKA (reference sequence). This CDR3 has 12 amino acids. The CDR3 loop reads CSATGGRYGYTF. DNA of the CDR3: TGCAGTGCCACAGGGGGCAGATATGGCTACACCTTC.

This clonotype was detected only a few times. The chain has TRBV20-1 and TRBJ2-1, with 7 bases aligning to TRBD1. This CDR3 is built from 14 residues. V was pared by 4 bases and J by 0 bases, with 3 bases of the junction left unmatched. Germline V gives CDR1 DFQATT, CDR2 SNEGSKA (reference sequence). CDR3 protein: CSATDRVSYNEQFF. CDR3 sequence (DNA): TGCAGTGCTACCGACAGGGTCTCCTACAATGAGCAGTTCTTC.

In its sample, this clonotype was seen a few times. The gene calls are TRBV6-1 and TRBJ2-7, with unresolved D. Trimming pared 6 bases from V and 0 bases from J, leaving 9 bases between. CDR3 size: 13 residues. Germline CDR1 is MNHNS and CDR2 is SASEGT. CDR3 DNA sequence: TGTGCCAGCAGGATAGGCAGCTCCTACGAGCAGTACTTC. Protein sequence: CASRIGSSYEQYF.

V and J are TRBV6-1 and TRBJ2-7, with TRBD1 matching over 8 bases. V shed 6 bases and J 8 bases; nucleotides not matched to a gene: 9. This CDR3 has 13 residues. Looked up from germline, CDR1 is MNHNS and CDR2 is SASEGT. Here the CDR3 reads CASSPRQGFKQYV. The CDR3, as DNA: TGTGCCAGCAGCCCCAGACAGGGGTTCAAGCAGTACGTC.